This paragraph reports one T cell receptor (beta chain). Its target is unknown. This entry belongs to a study of cytomegalovirus exposure and HLA in healthy donors. Study-wide findings and caveats: A prior analysis recorded that most TCR beta V segments were productive about 90% or about 30% of the time.

60 Vbeta and 13 Jbeta primers were used in PCR. The repertoire was sequenced with immunoSEQ multiplex PCR; TCRdb's copy has only in-frame clones and lacks some. This sample lists 45,000 to 60,000 clones; its ten largest clones have approximately 16%. V lost 4 bases and J lost 7; bases outside the gene matches: 10. Germline V CDR1 and CDR2: LNHDA, SQIVND (reference sequence). This CDR3 has 15 amino acids. This rearrangement joins TRBV19 to TRBJ2-5, with TRBD1 matching over 9 bases. The clonotype comes from a male donor in good health and CMV-seronegative. Input material: PBMCs. This CDR3 reads CASSNGQGRISTQYF. CDR3 nucleotides: TGTGCCAGTAGTAACGGACAGGGGAGGATATCGACCCAGTACTTC.